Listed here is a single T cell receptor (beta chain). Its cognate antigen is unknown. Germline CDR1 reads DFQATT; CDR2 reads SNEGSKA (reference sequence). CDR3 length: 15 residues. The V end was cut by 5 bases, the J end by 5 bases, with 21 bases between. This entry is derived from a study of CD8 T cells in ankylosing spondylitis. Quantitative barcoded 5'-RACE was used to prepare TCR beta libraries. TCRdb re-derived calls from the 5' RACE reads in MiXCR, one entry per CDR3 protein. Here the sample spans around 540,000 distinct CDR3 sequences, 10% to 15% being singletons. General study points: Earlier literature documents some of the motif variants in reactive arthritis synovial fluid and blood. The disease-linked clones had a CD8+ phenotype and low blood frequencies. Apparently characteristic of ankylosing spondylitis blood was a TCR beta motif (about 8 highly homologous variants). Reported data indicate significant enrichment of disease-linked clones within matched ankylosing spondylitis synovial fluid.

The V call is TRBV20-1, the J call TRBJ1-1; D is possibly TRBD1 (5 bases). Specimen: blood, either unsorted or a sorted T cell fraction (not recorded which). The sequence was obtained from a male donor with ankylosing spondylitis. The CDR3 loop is CSAPFQGVSKTEAFF. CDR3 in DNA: TGCAGTGCTCCGTTTCAAGGGGTCTCCAAGACTGAAGCTTTCTTT.